Below, one TCR beta chain is given with its context. Its specificity is not known. Trimming took off 6 bases at V and 5 bases at J, with 16 bases between the two ends. The CDR3 runs to 14 residues. Germline V CDR1 and CDR2: MGHRA, YSYEKL. This entry comes from a study of T cell repertoires and HLA-DP antigens. Looking at the study overall: Alloreactive CD4+ T cells targeted HLA-DP on transduced HeLa. The study's findings and limits: Naive and memory CD4+ repertoires were not analysed separately.

The repertoire was sequenced with immunoSEQ multiplex PCR; TCRdb's copy has only in-frame clones and lacks some. The sample lists about 120,000 clones; 80% to 95% were seen once. CD4+ T cells, purified by negative selection, averaged approximately 98% purity. Purity of the untouched CD4+ T cells was about 98%. This clonotype was sampled from a woman between 18 and 29 years old in good health and CMV-seronegative. The specimen was CD4+ T cells from PBMCs. This rearrangement joins TRBV4-1 to TRBJ1-1, with D perhaps matching TRBD1 (6 bases). Written as DNA, the CDR3 is TGCGCCAGCAGAAATATAGGGGGAGGGACTGAAGCTTTCTTT. Protein: CASRNIGGGTEAFF.